These T cell receptor beta chains were read from a single sample in a study of radiation and T cells in renal cell carcinoma. Libraries were prepared by immunoSEQ multiplex PCR; TCRdb keeps only in-frame clonotypes and omits some of them. The table includes roughly 100,000 clones, roughly 90% detected once. The input for sequencing was blood, taken from a patient whose treatment included radiotherapy and nephrectomy. These TCRs come from a man aged 50 or older with renal cell carcinoma. CDR3s include the opening cysteine and the closing phenylalanine or tryptophan. The D gene is left open where the match is weak. Clone size is given for some rows only: seen once, a few or many times, or a class if the clone is expanded.

V: TRBV19
size: few
D: .
J: TRBJ1-5
CDR3: CATSVGTIRHF
DNA: TGTGCCACTTCTGTAGGGACCATTCGGCATTTT

V: TRBV6-5
size: .
D: TRBD1
J: TRBJ1-6
CDR3: CASSYTGTGIDSPLHF
DNA: TGTGCCAGCAGTTATACCGGGACAGGGATTGATTCACCCCTCCACTTT

V: TRBV9
size: .
D: .
J: TRBJ1-1
CDR3: CASSVELNTEAFF
DNA: TGTGCCAGCAGCGTAGAATTGAACACTGAAGCTTTCTTT

V: TRBV10-3
size: .
D: TRBD1
J: TRBJ1-5
CDR3: CAISGTGGIGNQPQHF
DNA: TGTGCCATCAGTGGGACAGGGGGCATAGGCAATCAGCCCCAGCATTTT

V: TRBV6-1
size: many
D: .
J: TRBJ1-6
CDR3: CASSLNAPGRTLHF
DNA: TGTGCCAGCAGTCTCAACGCCCCGGGACGAACCCTCCACTTT

V: TRBV30
size: .
D: .
J: TRBJ2-5
CDR3: CAWNLGAGTQYF
DNA: TGTGCCTGGAACCTCGGGGCGGGGACCCAGTACTTC

V: TRBV6-1
size: .
D: TRBD2
J: TRBJ2-5
CDR3: CASSDGRVARETQYF
DNA: TGTGCCAGCAGTGACGGGAGGGTAGCTCGAGAGACCCAGTACTTC

V: TRBV12-5
size: .
D: TRBD1
J: TRBJ2-1
CDR3: CASPPGDRGLNEQFF
DNA: TGTGCTAGCCCCCCCGGAGACAGGGGCCTCAATGAGCAGTTCTTC

V: TRBV19
size: .
D: TRBD1
J: TRBJ1-1
CDR3: CASADRGRIEAFF
DNA: TGTGCCAGCGCTGACAGGGGCCGTATTGAAGCTTTCTTT

V: TRBV6-1
size: .
D: .
J: TRBJ2-5
CDR3: CASRVTSLETQYF
DNA: TGTGCCAGCAGAGTCACTAGTCTGGAGACCCAGTACTTC

V: TRBV9
size: .
D: .
J: TRBJ2-5
CDR3: CASSVGLPGRTQETQYF
DNA: TGTGCCAGCAGCGTAGGGCTCCCGGGCCGGACTCAAGAGACCCAGTACTTC

V: TRBV30
size: once
D: TRBD2
J: TRBJ2-1
CDR3: CAWTKGVPRLAPRGSYNEQFF
DNA: TGTGCCTGGACCAAAGGGGTGCCGAGACTAGCCCCACGGGGTTCCTACAATGAGCAGTTCTTC

V: TRBV9
size: .
D: .
J: TRBJ1-6
CDR3: CASSPTQGKSYNSPLHF
DNA: TGTGCCAGCAGCCCGACGCAGGGGAAGTCCTATAATTCACCCCTCCACTTT

V: TRBV2
size: .
D: .
J: TRBJ2-6
CDR3: CASSVRIGANVLTF
DNA: TGTGCCAGCAGTGTGAGGATAGGGGCCAACGTCCTGACTTTC

V: TRBV11-2
size: .
D: TRBD1
J: TRBJ2-4
CDR3: CASSYISDRGGNIQYF
DNA: TGTGCCAGCAGCTATATATCGGACAGGGGCGGGAACATTCAGTACTTC

V: TRBV5-1
size: .
D: .
J: TRBJ1-2
CDR3: CASSLDKPNYGYTF
DNA: TGCGCCAGCAGCTTGGACAAGCCAAACTATGGCTACACCTTC

V: TRBV14
size: .
D: TRBD1
J: TRBJ1-2
CDR3: CASSQDEGAQNYGYTF
DNA: TGTGCCAGCAGCCAAGACGAGGGGGCGCAGAACTATGGCTACACCTTC

V: TRBV30
size: .
D: TRBD2
J: TRBJ2-5
CDR3: CAYRRLAGGGVSGETQYF
DNA: TGTGCCTACCGGCGACTAGCGGGAGGAGGCGTTAGTGGAGAGACCCAGTACTTC

V: TRBV5-1
size: .
D: .
J: TRBJ2-7
CDR3: CASSLLGSEQYF
DNA: TGCGCCAGCAGCTTGTTGGGGAGCGAGCAGTACTTC

V: TRBV5-1
size: .
D: .
J: TRBJ2-5
CDR3: CASSLEGPQETQYF
DNA: TGCGCCAGCAGCTTGGAGGGGCCACAAGAGACCCAGTACTTC

V: TRBV25-1
size: .
D: .
J: TRBJ1-6
CDR3: CASSPSTNSPLHF
DNA: TGTGCCAGCAGTCCATCGACAAATTCACCCCTCCACTTT

V: TRBV4-1
size: .
D: TRBD1
J: TRBJ1-4
CDR3: CASSQAQGPDNEKLFF
DNA: TGCGCCAGCAGCCAAGCACAGGGGCCCGACAATGAAAAACTGTTTTTT

V: TRBV4-3
size: .
D: TRBD2
J: TRBJ2-7
CDR3: CASSQDGLAGAFSYEQYF
DNA: TGCGCCAGCAGCCAAGACGGACTAGCGGGGGCCTTCTCCTACGAGCAGTACTTC

V: TRBV7-2
size: .
D: .
J: TRBJ1-2
CDR3: CASSLPQGIYGYTF
DNA: TGTGCCAGCAGCTTACCACAGGGTATCTATGGCTACACCTTC

V: TRBV21-1
size: .
D: .
J: TRBJ2-7
CDR3: CASSKVGSSYEQYF
DNA: TGTGCCAGCAGCAAAGTGGGGAGCTCCTACGAGCAGTACTTC

V: TRBV10-1
size: .
D: TRBD1
J: TRBJ1-4
CDR3: CASSEGTGDEKLFF
DNA: TGCGCCAGCAGTGAAGGGACAGGGGATGAAAAACTGTTTTTT

V: TRBV27
size: .
D: TRBD2
J: TRBJ2-7
CDR3: CASSLSSGGLPNEQYF
DNA: TGTGCCAGCAGTTTAAGCTCGGGGGGGCTACCTAACGAGCAGTACTTC

V: TRBV9
size: .
D: .
J: TRBJ1-3
CDR3: CASSVAMTDTIYF
DNA: TGTGCCAGCAGCGTAGCTATGACCGACACCATATATTTT

V: TRBV18
size: few
D: .
J: TRBJ1-2
CDR3: CASSPGGSNYGYTF
DNA: TGTGCCAGCTCCCCCGGGGGATCTAACTATGGCTACACCTTC

V: TRBV15
size: .
D: .
J: TRBJ2-3
CDR3: CATSRVVSDTQYF
DNA: TGTGCCACCAGCAGAGTCGTGTCAGATACGCAGTATTTT

V: TRBV6-1
size: .
D: TRBD1
J: TRBJ2-1
CDR3: CASRTGGSYNEQFF
DNA: TGTGCCAGCAGGACAGGGGGCTCCTACAATGAGCAGTTCTTC

V: TRBV4-2
size: .
D: .
J: TRBJ1-2
CDR3: CASSQGRGGHYGYTF
DNA: TGTGCCAGCAGCCAAGGAAGGGGCGGACACTATGGCTACACCTTC

V: TRBV7-2
size: once
D: .
J: TRBJ2-2
CDR3: CASSLGGANTGELFF
DNA: TGTGCCAGCAGCTTAGGGGGGGCCAACACCGGGGAGCTGTTTTTT

V: TRBV29-1
size: few
D: TRBD1
J: TRBJ1-1
CDR3: CSAGVRDSEAFF
DNA: TGCAGCGCTGGGGTTCGGGACAGTGAAGCTTTCTTT